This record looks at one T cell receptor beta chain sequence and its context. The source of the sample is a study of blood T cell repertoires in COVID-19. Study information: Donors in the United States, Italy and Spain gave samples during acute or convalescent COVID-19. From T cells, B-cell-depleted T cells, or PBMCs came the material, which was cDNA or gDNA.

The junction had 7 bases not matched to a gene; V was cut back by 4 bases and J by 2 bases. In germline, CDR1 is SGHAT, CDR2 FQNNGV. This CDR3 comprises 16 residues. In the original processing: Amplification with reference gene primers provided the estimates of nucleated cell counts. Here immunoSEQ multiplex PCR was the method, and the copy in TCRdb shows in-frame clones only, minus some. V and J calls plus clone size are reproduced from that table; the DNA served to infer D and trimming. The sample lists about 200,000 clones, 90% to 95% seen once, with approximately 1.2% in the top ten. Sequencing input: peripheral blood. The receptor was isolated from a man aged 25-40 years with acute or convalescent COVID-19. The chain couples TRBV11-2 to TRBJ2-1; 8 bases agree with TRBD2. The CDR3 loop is CASSYPQRGTYNEQFF. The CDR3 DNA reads TGTGCCAGCAGCTACCCCCAGCGGGGGACCTACAATGAGCAGTTCTTC.